The rows below give T cell receptor beta chains drawn from one sample of a study of blood T cells in healthy people across ages. One entry per CDR3 protein, called by TCRdb with MiXCR from the 5' RACE reads. Of fewer than 800,000 distinct CDR3 sequences in the sample, 45% to 50% are singletons; the top ten hold roughly 30%. Sequencing was done on a sample of blood. All receptors derive from a woman aged 55 to 70 in good health. The CDR3 runs from the conserved cysteine through the conserved F or W. D genes are given only for firm matches. Rows give clone size only sometimes, using once, few, many, or a class for an expanded clone.

D gene	V gene	clone size	J gene	CDR3 DNA	CDR3 protein
TRBD1	TRBV7-2	few	TRBJ1-2	TGTGCCAGCAGCCACCCTTCAGGGGGCGTCGGCTATGGCTACACCTTC	CASSHPSGGVGYGYTF
TRBD2	TRBV28	.	TRBJ2-7	TGTGCCAGCAGTTGGAGCGGGGGCTCCTACGAGCAGTACTTC	CASSWSGGSYEQYF
TRBD2	TRBV7-2	few	TRBJ2-1	TGTGCCAGCAGACTCGCGGGAGGGAGTGGAGAGCAGTTCTTC	CASRLAGGSGEQFF
.	TRBV9	many	TRBJ2-5	TGTGCCAGCAGCGACCAGGGGGGAATCGGAGAGACCCAGTACTTC	CASSDQGGIGETQYF
TRBD2	TRBV20-1	.	TRBJ2-4	TGCAGTGCTAGTTTGGCTAGCGGGAGGGCCGCGATTGGATACGAGAAGTACTTC	CSASLASGRAAIGYEKYF
TRBD2	TRBV5-1	few	TRBJ2-3	TGCGCCAGCAGCCCCCAGACTAGCACCACAGATACGCAGTATTTT	CASSPQTSTTDTQYF
TRBD1	TRBV28	.	TRBJ1-2	TGTGCCAGCAGTACAGGACAGGGGCGGAACTATGGCTACACCTTC	CASSTGQGRNYGYTF
.	TRBV20-1	.	TRBJ2-5	TGCAGTGCTAGAGCAAACGACGGGCTAGCAGTGCAGTACTTC	CSARANDGLAVQYF
.	TRBV19	.	TRBJ2-5	TGTGCCAGTAGTATAGATCGGGTCATCGGAGAGACCCAGTACTTC	CASSIDRVIGETQYF
.	TRBV11-1	few	TRBJ2-3	TGTGCCAGCAGCTTCCTCTCCGGGTCTCCCACAGATACGCAGTATTTT	CASSFLSGSPTDTQYF
.	TRBV7-2	.	TRBJ1-6	TGTGCCAGCAGCTTTTGGACTAATTCACCCCTCCACTTT	CASSFWTNSPLHF
TRBD2	TRBV20-1	.	TRBJ2-1	TGCAGTGCTAGAGCCGGGACTACTGAGTTCTTC	CSARAGTTEFF
TRBD2	TRBV5-1	.	TRBJ2-1	TGCGCCAGCGAGTCTGGACTAGCGGGGAACTACAATGAGCAGTTCTTC	CASESGLAGNYNEQFF
.	TRBV28	.	TRBJ2-2	TGTGCCAGCAGTTTAAGGACAGCCACGAACACCGGGGAGCTGTTTTTT	CASSLRTATNTGELFF
TRBD1	TRBV5-1	.	TRBJ2-7	TGCGCCAGCAGCTTGGTGGGACAGGGGGCAGACGAGCAGTACTTC	CASSLVGQGADEQYF